A selection of T cell receptor beta chains follows, all from one sample in a study of blood T cell repertoires in COVID-19. Generated by immunoSEQ multiplex PCR, the TCRdb table keeps only in-frame clones and is missing some. The sample has about 190,000 clones, 80% to 85% seen once; the top ten hold more than 5%. Sequenced sample: peripheral blood. Every receptor here comes from a woman aged 30 to 39 with acute or convalescent COVID-19. Both conserved end residues are part of each CDR3. Fields, in order: D gene, J gene, V gene, CDR3 protein. D genes are given only for firm matches.

d_gene: NA; j_gene: TRBJ2-5; v_gene: TRBV19; CDR3aa: CASSMRQAGTQYF
d_gene: NA; j_gene: TRBJ2-6; v_gene: TRBV19; CDR3aa: CASSSQGSGANVLTF
d_gene: TRBD1; j_gene: TRBJ2-7; v_gene: TRBV27; CDR3aa: CASRFRGTGNEQYF
d_gene: NA; j_gene: TRBJ2-3; v_gene: TRBV6-1; CDR3aa: CASSEVGTGTSTDTQYF
d_gene: TRBD1; j_gene: TRBJ1-2; v_gene: TRBV6-6; CDR3aa: CASRRRDSNYGYTF
d_gene: NA; j_gene: TRBJ1-5; v_gene: TRBV6-1; CDR3aa: CASSELVDYSNQPQHF
d_gene: NA; j_gene: TRBJ2-2; v_gene: TRBV5-1; CDR3aa: CASSAGDTGELFF
d_gene: NA; j_gene: TRBJ2-2; v_gene: TRBV19; CDR3aa: CASSIKGTRELFF
d_gene: NA; j_gene: TRBJ1-1; v_gene: TRBV19; CDR3aa: CASRSTQGPNTEAFF
d_gene: TRBD2; j_gene: TRBJ2-2; v_gene: TRBV6-2/TRBV6-3; CDR3aa: CASSYAGRGSNTGELFF
d_gene: NA; j_gene: TRBJ2-2; v_gene: TRBV5-1; CDR3aa: CASSFRGATGELFF
d_gene: TRBD2; j_gene: TRBJ2-2; v_gene: TRBV5-8; CDR3aa: CASRDRLAGVRTTGELFF
d_gene: NA; j_gene: TRBJ2-7; v_gene: TRBV6-1; CDR3aa: CASTTFDSNYEQYF
d_gene: NA; j_gene: TRBJ1-2; v_gene: TRBV5-1; CDR3aa: CASSLVPDNYGYTF
d_gene: TRBD2; j_gene: TRBJ2-7; v_gene: TRBV29-1; CDR3aa: CSVDVGGSEQYF
d_gene: NA; j_gene: TRBJ2-6; v_gene: TRBV18; CDR3aa: CASSPEGGGANVLTF
d_gene: NA; j_gene: TRBJ1-2; v_gene: TRBV5-1; CDR3aa: CASSLDREVTGYGYTF
d_gene: TRBD2; j_gene: TRBJ2-3; v_gene: TRBV7-2; CDR3aa: CASSLRAGGDTQYF
d_gene: NA; j_gene: TRBJ2-1; v_gene: TRBV29-1; CDR3aa: CSVERILVRDEQFF
d_gene: NA; j_gene: TRBJ1-1; v_gene: TRBV19; CDR3aa: CASSIDRQTNTEAFF
d_gene: NA; j_gene: TRBJ1-2; v_gene: TRBV4-1; CDR3aa: CASRQAQGVLYGYTF
d_gene: TRBD1; j_gene: TRBJ1-2; v_gene: TRBV25-1; CDR3aa: CASPSSTGDRVNYGYTF
d_gene: TRBD2; j_gene: TRBJ2-7; v_gene: TRBV7-2; CDR3aa: CASSPGGAKTYEQYF
d_gene: NA; j_gene: TRBJ2-1; v_gene: TRBV7-2; CDR3aa: CASSFKWGDEQFF
d_gene: NA; j_gene: TRBJ2-3; v_gene: TRBV15; CDR3aa: CATSRAAGQTDTQYF
d_gene: TRBD2; j_gene: TRBJ2-2; v_gene: TRBV11-3; CDR3aa: CASSQRTGTSGGDTGELFF
d_gene: NA; j_gene: TRBJ2-3; v_gene: TRBV3-1/TRBV3-2; CDR3aa: CASSQDPTGTDTQYF
d_gene: NA; j_gene: TRBJ1-5; v_gene: TRBV19; CDR3aa: CASRATGNQPQHF
d_gene: TRBD1; j_gene: TRBJ1-6; v_gene: TRBV19; CDR3aa: CASRDRGGSPLHF
d_gene: TRBD1; j_gene: TRBJ2-3; v_gene: TRBV6-2/TRBV6-3; CDR3aa: CASSGQGVLLSDTQYF
d_gene: TRBD1; j_gene: TRBJ1-4; v_gene: TRBV28; CDR3aa: CASRGQGGTNEKLFF
d_gene: NA; j_gene: TRBJ2-1; v_gene: TRBV28; CDR3aa: CATSGNEQFF
d_gene: NA; j_gene: TRBJ1-4; v_gene: TRBV28; CDR3aa: CASSTEGNEKLFF
d_gene: TRBD2; j_gene: TRBJ2-3; v_gene: TRBV29-1; CDR3aa: CSVDARGWASGGTDTQYF
d_gene: NA; j_gene: TRBJ1-4; v_gene: TRBV30; CDR3aa: CAWSVSWEKLFF
d_gene: TRBD1; j_gene: TRBJ1-1; v_gene: TRBV30; CDR3aa: CAWRRDEQGGTEAFF
d_gene: NA; j_gene: TRBJ1-4; v_gene: TRBV6-6; CDR3aa: CASRVPGVQEEKLFF
d_gene: NA; j_gene: TRBJ1-1; v_gene: TRBV7-9; CDR3aa: CASSLALREDTEAFF
d_gene: NA; j_gene: TRBJ2-4; v_gene: TRBV2; CDR3aa: CASSGNGVAKNIQYF
d_gene: NA; j_gene: TRBJ1-4; v_gene: TRBV6-2/TRBV6-3; CDR3aa: CASSRGQPNEKLFF
d_gene: NA; j_gene: TRBJ2-1; v_gene: TRBV6-5; CDR3aa: CASSYAGLLNNEQFF
d_gene: NA; j_gene: TRBJ1-2; v_gene: TRBV7-2; CDR3aa: CASSLGAADGYTF
d_gene: NA; j_gene: TRBJ1-2; v_gene: TRBV6-5; CDR3aa: CASSSDSNYGYTF
d_gene: NA; j_gene: TRBJ1-1; v_gene: TRBV6-5; CDR3aa: CASRSLSGTEAFF
d_gene: NA; j_gene: TRBJ1-3; v_gene: TRBV7-9; CDR3aa: CASSLAAVTSGNTIYF
d_gene: NA; j_gene: TRBJ2-1; v_gene: TRBV5-4; CDR3aa: CASSFTRVALSSYNEQFF